These 2 T cell receptor beta chains came from one sample sequenced in a study of cytomegalovirus exposure and HLA in healthy donors. Researchers ran the PCR with 60 Vbeta and 13 Jbeta primers. The assay was immunoSEQ multiplex PCR, and TCRdb's table has in-frame clones only and misses some. The sample records about 160,000 clones, around 78% being singletons. The sequenced sample consisted of PBMCs. These receptors were collected from a man aged 40-55 years in good health and CMV-seronegative.

As to this clone: The junction departs from the called germline gene at one end, perhaps through a read error. The V call is TRBV4-1, the J call TRBJ1-5; D gene uncertain. Germline V gives CDR1 MGHRA, CDR2 YSYEKL. The CDR3 runs to 15 residues. The CDR3 spells CAGSQDSRTEEAQHF. CDR3 coding DNA: TGCGCCGGCAGCCAAGATAGTAGGACGGAGGAAGCCCAGCATTTT.

The chain employs TRBV30 and TRBJ2-5, with a tentative D call TRBD2 (6 bases). Germline loops: CDR1 GTSNPN, CDR2 SVGIG (reference sequence). Deletions cut 2 bases from V and 3 bases from J, with 16 bases between. CDR3 length equals 15 residues. For the CDR3, the DNA is TGTGCCTGGAGTCCTCCCAGGCGGGGAAAAGAGACCCAGTACTTC. Amino acid sequence: CAWSPPRRGKETQYF.